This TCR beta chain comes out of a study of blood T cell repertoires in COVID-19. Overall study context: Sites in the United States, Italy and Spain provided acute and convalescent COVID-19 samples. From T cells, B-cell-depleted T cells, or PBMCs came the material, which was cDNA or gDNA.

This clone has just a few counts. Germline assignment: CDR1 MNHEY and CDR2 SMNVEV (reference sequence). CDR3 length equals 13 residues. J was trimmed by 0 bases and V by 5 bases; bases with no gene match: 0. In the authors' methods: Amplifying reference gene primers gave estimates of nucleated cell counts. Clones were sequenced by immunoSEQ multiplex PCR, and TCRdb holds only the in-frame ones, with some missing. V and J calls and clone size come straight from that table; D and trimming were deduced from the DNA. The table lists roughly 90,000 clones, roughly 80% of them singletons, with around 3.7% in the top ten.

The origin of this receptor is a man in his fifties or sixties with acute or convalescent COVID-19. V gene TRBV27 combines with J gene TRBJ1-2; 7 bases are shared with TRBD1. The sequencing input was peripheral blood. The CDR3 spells CASSGQANYGYTF. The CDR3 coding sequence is TGTGCCAGCAGTGGACAGGCTAACTATGGCTACACCTTC.